The clone carrying this T cell receptor (beta chain) was counted between two and nine times. This record comes from a study of CD8+ T cells in alopecia areata. Sequencing used cDNA as its template, made by extracting RNA and reverse transcribing it. Assay used: immunoSEQ multiplex PCR; TCRdb lists only in-frame clones, some missing. The sample carries 150,000 or so clones, 55% recorded once. This CDR3 region has 17 residues. V lost 4 bases to trimming and J lost 7 bases, with 25 bases between them. CDR1 MNHEY and CDR2 SMNVEV come from the germline V gene (reference sequence). The TCR sequence derives from a human donor in good health. Sequenced material: CD4+ T cells sorted from blood. The V call is TRBV27, the J call TRBJ1-2; no firm D call. The CDR3 DNA is TGTGCCAGCAGTTCGGGGATAACTCCCTTCACCACACCTGGCTACACCTTC. Its translation is CASSSGITPFTTPGYTF.